This TCR beta chain emerged from a study of spatial heterogeneity in lung cancer. Looking at the study overall: Counts of TCR transcripts in tumor regions correlated strongly with a matched bulk RNA-seq T cell module score. Study-wide findings and caveats: Tumor mutation counts were tracked by expanded intratumoral alpha and beta TCR counts.

Via MiXCR, TCRdb re-called the 5' RACE reads, giving one row per CDR3 protein. The sample holds 100,000 to 110,000 distinct CDR3 sequences; about 4.4% are singletons and the top ten take approximately 22%. CDR3 length: 13 amino acids. V lost 7 bases and J lost 1, with 9 bases in between. In germline, CDR1 is MDHEN, CDR2 SYDVKM. This sample's time point: sample taken at primary tumor resection. This clonotype was seen many times. The antigen is not known. The sequence was collected from a male donor with early-stage non-small cell lung cancer. The J gene is TRBJ2-3, the V gene TRBV28; D is uncertain. Source: lung tumor tissue, taken at surgery. CDR3 bases: TGTGCCAGCACCCCTCCAGGCACAGATACGCAGTATTTT. This sequence encodes CASTPPGTDTQYF.